This passage covers 2 T cell receptor beta chains from one sample sequenced in a study of regulatory T cells in long-lasting Graves disease (dated by TCRdb to the early 2020s). The time point label corresponds to: newly diagnosed GD, antithyroid drugs for less than 3 months. For both TCR sequencing and RNA sequencing, RNA was extracted from PBMCs in TRIzol. Libraries were prepared through multiplex PCR. Sequencing was performed on an Illumina HiSeq 4000. CDR3 regions were amplified by Arm-PCR with iRepertoire HTBI primers to construct TCR beta libraries. TCRdb reprocessed the public reads (quality trimming at Q25 with fastp, clone calling with MiXCR) and kept in-frame beta chains. Each entry is one CDR3 protein sequence, shown with its most common DNA and genes. Recorded for this sample are more than 400,000 distinct CDR3 sequences; about a sixth of them occurred a single time. Clones ranked in the top ten supply about 11% of the sample.

Another study also made use of these data, one on T cells in Graves' hyperthyroidism and ophthalmopathy.

This sample comprised peripheral blood mononuclear cells (PBMCs), obtained at new diagnosis, from a patient treated with antithyroid drugs. These receptors originate from a woman in her twenties or thirties with Graves disease. Donor details come from another sample of the same person, matched by shared clones.

The sample holds many counts of this clonotype. The V and J genes are TRBV20-1 and TRBJ1-2; 11 bases map to TRBD1. Unmatched junction bases numbered 2, after V lost 3 bases and J lost 8 bases. From germline, CDR1 is DFQATT and CDR2 SNEGSKA (reference sequence). The CDR3 runs to 12 residues. The CDR3 DNA is TGCAGTGCTAGGGACAGGGGGCCCGGCTACACCTTC. It specifies CSARDRGPGYTF.

The table lists this clonotype with many counts. The chain combines TRBV20-1 with TRBJ1-5, with D maybe TRBD1 (5 bases). CDR1 is DFQATT, CDR2 SNEGSKA, per germline (reference sequence). The CDR3 runs 14 residues. V was trimmed by 3 bases and J by 0 bases, leaving 9 bases between them. The CDR3 DNA reads as TGCAGTGCTAGTAAGGGGCTTAGCAATCAGCCCCAGCATTTT. Its translation is CSASKGLSNQPQHF.